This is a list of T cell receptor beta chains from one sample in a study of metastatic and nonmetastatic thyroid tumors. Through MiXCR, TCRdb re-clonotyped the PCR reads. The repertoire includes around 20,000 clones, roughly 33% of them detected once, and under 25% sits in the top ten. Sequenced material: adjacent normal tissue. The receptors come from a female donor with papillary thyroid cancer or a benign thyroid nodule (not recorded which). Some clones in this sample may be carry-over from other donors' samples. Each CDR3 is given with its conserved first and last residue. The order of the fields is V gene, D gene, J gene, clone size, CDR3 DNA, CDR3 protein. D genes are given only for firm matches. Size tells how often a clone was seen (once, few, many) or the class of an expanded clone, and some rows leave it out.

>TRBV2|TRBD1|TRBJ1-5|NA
TGTGCCAGCAGAGGGACAGGGGGTCATCAGCCCCAGCATTTT
CASRGTGGHQPQHF
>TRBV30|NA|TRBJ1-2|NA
TGTGCCTGGATTGGGTTTAACTATGGCTACACCTTC
CAWIGFNYGYTF
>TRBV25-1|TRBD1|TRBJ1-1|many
TGTGCCACCGCTGGGCAGGGGGCAACTTTCTTT
CATAGQGATFF
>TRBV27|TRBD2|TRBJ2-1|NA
TGTGCCAGCAGTTCCACGGGACTAGCGGGCTTTGTTCTTTACAATGAGCAGTTCTTC
CASSSTGLAGFVLYNEQFF
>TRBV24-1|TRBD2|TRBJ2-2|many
TGTGCCACCAGAAGCGGGGGGGACACCGGGGAGCTGTTTTTT
CATRSGGDTGELFF
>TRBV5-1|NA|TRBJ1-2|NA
TGCGCCAGCAGCTTGGTGGGGGGACCCTATGGCTACACCTTC
CASSLVGGPYGYTF
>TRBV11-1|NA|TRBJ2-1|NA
TGTGCCAGCAGCTTTCGCGGGGCCTCCTACAATGAGCAGTTCTTC
CASSFRGASYNEQFF
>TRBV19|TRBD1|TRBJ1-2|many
TGTGCCAGTAGTATATTGGGACAGGAGAACGGCTACACCTTC
CASSILGQENGYTF
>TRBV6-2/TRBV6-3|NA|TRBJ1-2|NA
TGTGCCAGCAGTTACCCCCCGGCAGGGACTACGAGCACTTATGGCTACACCTTC
CASSYPPAGTTSTYGYTF
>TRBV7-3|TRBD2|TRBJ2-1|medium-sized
TGTGCCAGCAGCTTCACCAACCCTTTAGCGGGGGAACGCAATGAGCAGTTCTTC
CASSFTNPLAGERNEQFF
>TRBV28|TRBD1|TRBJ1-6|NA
TGTGCCAGCAGTGGGACAGGGACTAATTCACCCCTCCACTTT
CASSGTGTNSPLHF
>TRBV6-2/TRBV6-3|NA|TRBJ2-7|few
TGTGCCAGTAGCGCGGGCCCGACCTACGAGCAGTACTTC
CASSAGPTYEQYF
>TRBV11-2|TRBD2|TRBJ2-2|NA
TGTGCCAGCAGCTCAAAACTAGCGGGATGGAACACCGGGGAGCTGTTTTTT
CASSSKLAGWNTGELFF
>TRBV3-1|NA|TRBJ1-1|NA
TGTGCCAGCAGCCACCAGGGGATGCTGAACACTGAAGCTTTCTTT
CASSHQGMLNTEAFF